This TCR beta chain was obtained from a study of Ad26.COV2.S vaccination and SARS-CoV-2 variants. Study details: Donor joined the COV1001 Ad26.COV2.S trial arm.

Treatment in this sample: around 19 received Ad26.COV2.S at low or high dose, single or two shots; about 5 received placebo; per-sample allocation not given. Samples were taken on day 63 after the first vaccine or placebo injection. Recruitment in Boston yielded a donor of adult age, 18-55 years. CDR3 length: 15 amino acids. J lost 4 bases, V lost 5 bases, and 7 bases had no gene match. Per germline, CDR1 SEHNR and CDR2 FQNEAQ (reference sequence). Assay used: immunoSEQ multiplex PCR; TCRdb lists only in-frame clones, some missing. The profile shows about 680,000 clones, around 92% of them singletons.

The sequence was collected from a person aged 18-65 years who received the Ad26.COV2.S COVID-19 vaccine or a placebo. The chain is built from TRBV7-9 and TRBJ1-2; 10 bases match TRBD1. The source material was peripheral blood, sampled in a trial of Ad26.COV2.S vaccine versus placebo. Written as DNA, the CDR3 is TGTGCCAGCAGCCTCACGACAGGGGGCATCTATGGCTACACCTTC. As protein: CASSLTTGGIYGYTF.